The clone carrying this T cell receptor (beta chain) showed up just a few times. The sample comes from a study of blood T cells in healthy people across ages. It was with a sample-barcoded 5' primer and a J-beta primer mix that a second PCR of about 6 to 12 cycles was run. TCRdb re-derived calls from the 5' RACE reads in MiXCR, one entry per CDR3 protein. The sample lists some 1.4 million distinct CDR3 sequences; roughly 40% were seen once. This receptor was obtained from a young woman in good health. The sequencing input was blood.

Here the CDR3 DNA reads TGTGCCAGCAGCTCCGGGACAGTGGAGACAGATACGCAGTATTTT. Translation: CASSSGTVETDTQYF. The chain couples TRBV7-3 to TRBJ2-3; 7 positions agree with TRBD1. The V and J ends lost 4 bases and 3 bases, in that order; junction bases with no gene match: 7. Germline-derived CDR1 and CDR2 are SGHTA and FQGTGA. The CDR3 covers 15 residues.